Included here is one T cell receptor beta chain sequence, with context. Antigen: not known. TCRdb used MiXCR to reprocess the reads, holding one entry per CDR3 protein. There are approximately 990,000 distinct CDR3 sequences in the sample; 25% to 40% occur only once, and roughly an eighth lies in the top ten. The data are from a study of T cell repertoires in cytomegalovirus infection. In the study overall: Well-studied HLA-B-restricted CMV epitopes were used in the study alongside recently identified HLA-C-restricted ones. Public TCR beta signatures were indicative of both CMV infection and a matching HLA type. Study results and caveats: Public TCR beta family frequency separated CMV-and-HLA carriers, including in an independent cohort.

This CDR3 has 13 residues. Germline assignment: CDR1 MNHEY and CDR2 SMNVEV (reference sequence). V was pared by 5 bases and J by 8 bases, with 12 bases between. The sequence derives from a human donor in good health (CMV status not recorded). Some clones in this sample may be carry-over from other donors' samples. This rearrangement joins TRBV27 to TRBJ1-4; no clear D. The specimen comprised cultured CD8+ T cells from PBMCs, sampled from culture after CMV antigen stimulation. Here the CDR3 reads CASSLTKTEKLFF. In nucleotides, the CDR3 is TGTGCCAGCAGTCTTACCAAAACCGAAAAACTGTTTTTT.